The next 17 T cell receptor beta chains were all read from a single sample in a study of T-cell memory formation after mild COVID-19. TCRdb re-called the 5' RACE reads with MiXCR, one entry per CDR3 protein. The sample records around 450,000 distinct CDR3 sequences, roughly 24% being singletons. The sequenced sample was PBMCs or a T cell subset sorted from them (not recorded which). These receptors all come from an adult woman who had mild COVID-19 (a few samples of this study predate the infection). Cell type and time point are not known.

The gene calls are TRBV5-1 and TRBJ1-2; no firm D call. Trimming left V 0 bases short and J 6 bases short, with 9 bases between. CDR3 size: 13 residues. Germline assignment: CDR1 SGHRS and CDR2 YFSETQ. The CDR3 sequence is CASSLEAVNGYTF. CDR3 DNA sequence: TGCGCCAGCAGCTTGGAGGCGGTAAATGGCTACACCTTC.

The genes are TRBV4-1 and TRBJ2-4, with 8 bases fitting TRBD1. CDR1 MGHRA and CDR2 YSYEKL come from the germline V gene. V shed 5 bases and J 5 bases; nucleotides not matched to a gene: 11. This CDR3 region has 16 residues. CDR3 sequence (DNA): TGCGCCAGCAGCAACCCAGGGGGCGCGTCGGAAAACATTCAGTACTTC. Amino acid sequence: CASSNPGGASENIQYF.

V and J are TRBV18 and TRBJ2-1; D tentatively fits TRBD1 or TRBD2 (5 bases each). This CDR3 spans 15 amino acids. V was shortened by 5 bases and J by 0 bases, with 11 bases between the two germline ends. Per germline, CDR1 KGHSH and CDR2 LQKENI. The CDR3 region is CASSKGPDSYNEQFF. The CDR3 nucleotides are TGTGCCAGCTCAAAGGGACCCGACTCCTACAATGAGCAGTTCTTC.

This clonotype has just a few counts. The chain joins TRBV20-1 to TRBJ2-7; 7 nucleotides align to TRBD1. Per the germline V gene, CDR1 is DFQATT and CDR2 is SNEGSKA (reference sequence). The CDR3 spans 14 residues. The J segment lost 0 bases and the V segment lost 6 bases, leaving 8 bases of the junction unmatched. The DNA of the CDR3 is TGCAGTGCAAAAAACAGGGGAAGCTCCTACGAGCAGTACTTC. This translates into CSAKNRGSSYEQYF.

A few counts support this clonotype. The chain couples TRBV7-2 to TRBJ2-1; TRBD2 aligns across 10 bases. With 3 bases clipped from V and 2 bases from J, the junction kept 7 bases outside the gene matches. Looked up from germline, CDR1 is SGHTA and CDR2 is FQGNSA. The CDR3 length is 17 residues. The DNA for the CDR3 is TGTGCCAGCAGCTTTGTTTCCAGCGGGGGGGCCTACAATGAGCAGTTCTTC. This codes for CASSFVSSGGAYNEQFF.

CDR3 bases: TGTGCCACCAGTAAAAGCGGGGGACTCAATGAGCAGTTCTTC. It translates to CATSKSGGLNEQFF. This rearrangement joins TRBV24-1 to TRBJ2-1, with 8 positions matching TRBD2. V lost 6 bases, J lost 6 bases, and 6 bases stayed unmatched. Germline CDR1 KGHDR, CDR2 SFDVKD. This CDR3 has 14 amino acids.

The J gene is TRBJ2-3, the V gene TRBV5-1; no reliable D call. Germline lookup yields CDR1 SGHRS and CDR2 YFSETQ. The V and J ends lost 4 bases and 0 bases respectively, with 12 bases between them. The CDR3 length is 15 residues. CDR3: CASSPDPSSTDTQYF. The DNA for the CDR3 is TGCGCCAGCAGCCCCGACCCATCTAGCACAGATACGCAGTATTTT.

This clonotype was counted between two and nine times. V is TRBV5-1 and J is TRBJ2-3; maybe TRBD2 (6 bases). CDR3 length: 13 amino acids. Deletions cut 2 bases from V and 6 bases from J, with 10 bases between. From germline, CDR1 is SGHRS and CDR2 YFSETQ. The CDR3 sequence is CASSFPLADTQYF. The CDR3 nucleotides are TGCGCCAGCAGCTTCCCCCTAGCGGATACGCAGTATTTT.

This clonotype was seen more than once but under ten times. The chain is built from TRBV7-2 and TRBJ2-6, with unresolved D. This CDR3 has 14 amino acids. The V gene lost 4 bases and the J gene lost 4 bases, with 8 bases spanning the gap. CDR1 and CDR2 from the germline V gene are SGHTA and FQGNSA. The CDR3 reads CASSSPPGANVLTF. In DNA form, the CDR3 reads TGTGCCAGCAGCTCACCCCCAGGGGCCAACGTCCTGACTTTC.

The chain links TRBV7-9 to TRBJ2-3, with 7 positions matching TRBD1. The CDR3 covers 16 residues. V was clipped by 5 bases and J by 0 bases; unmatched bases: 8. Germline CDR1 is SEHNR and CDR2 is FQNEAQ (reference sequence). Here the CDR3 DNA reads TGTGCCAGCAGCCCGTGGACAGGACCTAGCACAGATACGCAGTATTTT. Translated: CASSPWTGPSTDTQYF.

The rearrangement links TRBV30 to TRBJ2-4; D gene uncertain. Germline V lookup: CDR1 GTSNPN, CDR2 SVGIG (reference sequence). V was pared by 3 bases and J by 0 bases, with 12 bases between. This CDR3 comprises 15 residues. CDR3 sequence: CAWRGGALAKNIQYF. CDR3 DNA sequence: TGTGCCTGGAGGGGCGGAGCGTTAGCCAAAAACATTCAGTACTTC.

The genes are TRBV5-8 and TRBJ1-1, with 10 bases aligning to TRBD1. V trimming: 3 bases; J trimming: 8 bases; junction bases outside the gene matches: 13. Germline CDR1 reads SGHTS; CDR2 reads YDEGEE. This CDR3 region has 16 residues. The DNA of the CDR3 is TGTGCCAGCAGCTCAGACAGGGGGCGGTTAAATGGAGAAGCTTTCTTT. Amino acids: CASSSDRGRLNGEAFF.

This clonotype was counted only a few times. The rearrangement joins TRBV9 to TRBJ2-5; TRBD2 matches 8 bases. CDR3 length equals 16 residues. The junction had 6 bases not matched to a gene; V was cut back by 0 bases and J by 2 bases. The germline V gene encodes CDR1 SGDLS and CDR2 YYNGEE. The CDR3 region has the DNA TGTGCCAGCAGCGTAGACCCCGGGAGGGGACAAGAGACCCAGTACTTC. It translates to CASSVDPGRGQETQYF. The full variable domain, its missing parts supplied by reference TRBV9 and TRBJ2-5, is DSGVTQTPKHLITATGQRVTLRCSPRSGDLSVYWYQQSLDQGLQFLIQYYNGEERAKGNILERFSAQQFPDLHSELNLSSLELGDSALYFCASSVDPGRGQETQYFGPGTRLLVL.

The chain recombines TRBV9 with TRBJ2-2; D perhaps matches TRBD2 (5 bases). The germline V and J ends were trimmed by 0 bases and 7 bases, with 10 bases remaining between them. The CDR3 spans 14 residues. Germline V gene sequence: CDR1 SGDLS, CDR2 YYNGEE. CDR3 loop: CASSVGLLIGELFF. In nucleotides, the CDR3 is TGTGCCAGCAGCGTAGGACTACTTATCGGGGAGCTGTTTTTT.

A single count supports this clonotype. V is TRBV24-1 and J is TRBJ2-7; 12 positions agree with TRBD1. V lost 4 bases and J lost 6; bases outside the gene matches: 6. Germline assignment: CDR1 KGHDR and CDR2 SFDVKD. This CDR3 region has 15 residues. This CDR3 is CATSDPGQGASEQYF. CDR3 in DNA: TGTGCCACCAGTGACCCGGGACAGGGGGCAAGCGAGCAGTACTTC.

This clonotype was counted many times. The V gene is TRBV12-3 or TRBV12-4, the J gene TRBJ1-1; D gene uncertain. This CDR3 is built from 10 residues. V gave up 5 bases and J gave up 6 bases, with 4 bases separating them. CDR3 sequence (DNA): TGTGCCAGCAGTCAGGCTGAAGCTTTCTTT. It is translated as CASSQAEAFF.

This clonotype was detected a few times. The chain joins TRBV20-1 to TRBJ1-4; D is possibly TRBD1 (5 bases). The CDR3 runs 16 residues. Per the germline V gene, CDR1 is DFQATT and CDR2 is SNEGSKA (reference sequence). V was shortened by 2 bases and J by 5 bases, with 18 bases between the two germline ends. The CDR3 nucleotides read TGCAGTGCTAGACAAGGGGCAGGCAGTAAAAATGAAAAACTGTTTTTT. It codes for CSARQGAGSKNEKLFF.